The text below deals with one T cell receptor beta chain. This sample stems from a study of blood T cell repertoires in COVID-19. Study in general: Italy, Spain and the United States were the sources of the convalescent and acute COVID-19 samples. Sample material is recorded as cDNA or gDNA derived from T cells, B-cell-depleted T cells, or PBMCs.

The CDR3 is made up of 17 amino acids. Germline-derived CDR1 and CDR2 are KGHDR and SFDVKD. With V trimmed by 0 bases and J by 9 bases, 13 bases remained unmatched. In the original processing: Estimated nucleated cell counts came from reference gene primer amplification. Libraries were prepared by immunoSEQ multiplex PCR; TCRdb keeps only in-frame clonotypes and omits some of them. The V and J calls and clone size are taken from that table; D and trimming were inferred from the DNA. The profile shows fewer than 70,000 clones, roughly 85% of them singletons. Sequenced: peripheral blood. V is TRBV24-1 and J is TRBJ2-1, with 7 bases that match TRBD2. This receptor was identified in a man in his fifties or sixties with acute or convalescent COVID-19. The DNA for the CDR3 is TGTGCCACCAGTGATTTGCAGATGGTGGGGGGGAGGGGTGAGCAGTTCTTC. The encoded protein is CATSDLQMVGGRGEQFF.